Detailed here is one T cell receptor beta chain. The sample originates from a study of blood T cell repertoires in COVID-19. In the study overall: Material from acute and convalescent COVID-19 was sourced from the United States, Italy and Spain. PBMCs, B-cell-depleted T cells, or T cells provided the cDNA or gDNA that made up the material.

Germline CDR1 and CDR2: SEHNR and FQNEAQ (reference sequence). J gave up 9 bases and V 1 base, and 3 bases lay outside the gene matches. CDR3 size: 15 residues. Original methodology: Scientists estimated how many nucleated cells there were by amplifying reference gene primers. Sequenced by immunoSEQ multiplex PCR; TCRdb stores in-frame clones only, minus some. The DNA was the basis for D and trimming; V, J and clone size are from that table. The data show about 58,000 clones, under 80% seen once. The sample taken for sequencing was peripheral blood. This TCR came from a human donor in a cohort sampled during active COVID-19. The chain has TRBV7-9 and TRBJ1-6, with 10 nucleotides matching TRBD1. Written as DNA, the CDR3 is TGTGCCAGCAGCTTAGGAGACAGGGGGCTTTCACCCCTCCACTTT. The encoded protein is CASSLGDRGLSPLHF.